This TCR beta chain was identified during a study of blood T cell repertoires in COVID-19. Germline V gives CDR1 SQVTM, CDR2 ANQGSEA. V lost 6 bases, J lost 3 bases, and 2 bases stayed unmatched. The CDR3 runs to 12 residues. Across about two dozen US areas, participants ranged in age from about 18 to 90 years. Cohort assignment relied on participant-reported clinical history. Data came from immunoSEQ multiplex PCR; TCRdb stores just in-frame clones and leaves some out. Of 300,000 to 400,000 clones listed, around 87% are singletons. The TCR sequence derives from a man between 18 and 29 years old who had recovered from COVID-19. Specimen: PBMCs or T cells enriched from blood (not recorded which). The rearrangement uses TRBV29-1 and TRBJ1-2; TRBD1 matches 9 bases. The chain's CDR3 is CSVQGADYGYTF. The CDR3 DNA follows: TGCAGCGTACAGGGGGCGGACTATGGCTACACCTTC.